One T cell receptor (beta chain) is described in this entry. The antigen is not known. V shed 3 bases, J shed 5 bases, and the junction held 6 bases outside the gene matches. The CDR3 runs 14 residues. Germline loops: CDR1 SGHNT, CDR2 YYREEE (reference sequence). This entry comes from a study of long-term antiretroviral therapy in people with HIV. On the study more broadly: Earliest sampling preceded the 2015 immediate-ART recommendation by about a decade.

They ran version v3.0 of the immunoSEQ assay at survey level. Here immunoSEQ multiplex PCR was the method, and the copy in TCRdb shows in-frame clones only, minus some. The sample holds over 25,000 clones, 95% to 98% seen once. Overall study findings and caveats: Clones showing expansion before ART dominated the repertoire at all time points. In HIV, the repertoires covered a tighter span of CDR3 lengths than in controls. Increased diversity was seen after ART, yet it remained lower than in transplant donor controls.

This TCR was sampled from a young man with HIV. The chain recombines TRBV5-4 with TRBJ1-1; 8 positions agree with TRBD1. Sequences were derived from unsorted PBMCs, sampled 7.6 years after starting antiretroviral therapy. CDR3 nucleotides: TGTGCCAGCAGCTGGGGACAGGAGGGAACTGAAGCTTTCTTT. Protein product: CASSWGQEGTEAFF.